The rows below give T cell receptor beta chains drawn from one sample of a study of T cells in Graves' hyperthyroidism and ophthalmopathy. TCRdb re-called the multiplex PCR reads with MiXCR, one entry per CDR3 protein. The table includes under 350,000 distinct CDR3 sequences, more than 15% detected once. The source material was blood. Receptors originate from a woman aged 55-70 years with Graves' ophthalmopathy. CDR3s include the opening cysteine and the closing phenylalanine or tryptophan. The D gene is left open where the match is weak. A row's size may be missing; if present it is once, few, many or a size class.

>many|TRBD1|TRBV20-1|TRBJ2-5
CSAHRGSRGETQYF
TGCAGTGCCCACAGGGGCAGCAGGGGAGAGACCCAGTACTTC
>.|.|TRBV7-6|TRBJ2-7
CASSQAGNPEQYF
TGCGCCAGCAGCCAAGCAGGGAATCCTGAGCAGTACTTC
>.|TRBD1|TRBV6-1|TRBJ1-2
CASTKDRGLGYTF
TGTGCCAGCACTAAAGACAGGGGGCTTGGCTACACCTTC
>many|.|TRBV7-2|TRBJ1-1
CASSLALRAFF
TGTGCCAGCAGCCTGGCCCTACGGGCTTTCTTT
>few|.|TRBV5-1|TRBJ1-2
CASSSSGYANYGYTF
TGCGCCAGCAGCTCATCGGGTTATGCTAACTATGGCTACACCTTC
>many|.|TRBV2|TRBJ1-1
CASSGTWGNTEAFF
TGTGCCAGCAGTGGGACGTGGGGGAACACTGAAGCTTTCTTT
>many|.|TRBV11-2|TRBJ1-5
CASSLVGPNQPQHF
TGTGCCAGCAGCTTAGTAGGACCCAATCAGCCCCAGCATTTT
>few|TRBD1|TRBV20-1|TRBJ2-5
CSARDLDRGAETQYF
TGCAGTGCTAGAGACCTGGACAGGGGCGCAGAGACCCAGTACTTC
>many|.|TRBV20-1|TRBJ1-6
CSASRPGVSPLHF
TGCAGTGCTAGTCGTCCAGGAGTTTCACCCCTCCACTTT
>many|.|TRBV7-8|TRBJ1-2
CASSDSGAGYTF
TGTGCCAGCAGCGACTCAGGGGCTGGCTACACCTTC
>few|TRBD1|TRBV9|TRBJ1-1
CASSFRGGAGTEAFF
TGTGCCAGCAGCTTCAGGGGGGGCGCGGGCACTGAAGCTTTCTTT
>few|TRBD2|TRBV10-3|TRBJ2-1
CAISELTSGSGNEQFF
TGTGCCATCAGTGAGTTAACTAGCGGGTCTGGAAATGAGCAGTTCTTC
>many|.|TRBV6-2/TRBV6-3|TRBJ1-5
CASSSLRSSHSNQPQHF
TGTGCCAGCAGTTCCCTGCGGTCAAGTCACAGCAATCAGCCCCAGCATTTT
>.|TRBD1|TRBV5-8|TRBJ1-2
CASSLSTGDAYGYTF
TGTGCCAGCAGCCTGTCGACAGGGGATGCCTATGGCTACACCTTC
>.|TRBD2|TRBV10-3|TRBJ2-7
CAISDPSGPYEQYF
TGTGCCATCAGTGACCCTAGCGGGCCCTACGAGCAGTACTTC
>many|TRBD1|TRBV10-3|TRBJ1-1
CAISELATGVNTEAFF
TGTGCCATCAGTGAGTTAGCGACAGGGGTAAACACTGAAGCTTTCTTT
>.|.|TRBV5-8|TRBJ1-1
CASTTSANTEAFF
TGTGCCAGCACGACCTCCGCGAACACTGAAGCTTTCTTT
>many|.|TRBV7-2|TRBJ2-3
CASSPRVATDTQYF
TGTGCCAGCAGCCCCCGTGTTGCCACAGATACGCAGTATTTT
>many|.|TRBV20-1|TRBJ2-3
CSATAEGRTQYF
TGCAGTGCTACCGCGGAGGGCCGTACGCAGTATTTT
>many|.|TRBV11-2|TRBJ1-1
CASSSFYTEAFF
TGTGCCAGCAGCTCCTTCTACACTGAAGCTTTCTTT
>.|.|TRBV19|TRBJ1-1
CASKTRVRDTEAFF
TGTGCCAGTAAGACGAGGGTTAGGGACACTGAAGCTTTCTTT
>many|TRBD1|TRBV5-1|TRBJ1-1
CASSPNRGSGDTEAFF
TGCGCCAGCAGTCCGAACAGGGGTAGTGGGGACACTGAAGCTTTCTTT
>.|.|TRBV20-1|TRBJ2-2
CSARVVGNTGELFF
TGCAGTGCTAGAGTGGTGGGGAACACCGGGGAGCTGTTTTTT
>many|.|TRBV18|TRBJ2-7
CASSPGTSSHEQYF
TGTGCCAGCTCCCCAGGAACAAGTTCCCACGAGCAGTACTTC
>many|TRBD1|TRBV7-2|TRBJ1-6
CASSDRAFSNSPLHF
TGTGCCAGCAGCGACAGGGCCTTTTCTAATTCACCCCTCCACTTT
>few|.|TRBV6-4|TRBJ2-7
CAGSYSRAGGMDEQYF
TGTGCCGGCAGTTACTCCAGGGCAGGGGGGATGGACGAGCAGTACTTC
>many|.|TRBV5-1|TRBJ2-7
CASSAGLIYEQYF
TGCGCCAGCAGCGCGGGGTTAATCTACGAGCAGTACTTC
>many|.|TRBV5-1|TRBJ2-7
CASSLAPRGGNEQYF
TGCGCCAGCAGCTTGGCCCCTAGGGGGGGAAACGAGCAGTACTTC
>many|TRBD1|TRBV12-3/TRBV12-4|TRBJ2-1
CASSREGTATHNEQFF
TGTGCCAGCAGTCGCGAAGGGACAGCCACCCACAATGAGCAGTTCTTC
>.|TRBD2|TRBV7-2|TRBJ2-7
CASSEFSGRASIGEQYF
TGTGCCAGCAGCGAATTTAGCGGGAGGGCGAGCATCGGCGAGCAGTACTTC
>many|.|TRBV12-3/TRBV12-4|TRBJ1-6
CASSFGRPRNSPLHF
TGTGCCAGCAGTTTTGGCAGGCCACGGAATTCACCCCTCCACTTT